This T cell receptor beta chain appears in the sequencing data of a study of blood T cells in healthy people across ages. The wider study: In model experiments, template switching was able to capture about one barcoded beta molecule for every two T cells that were present. Study outcomes and limitations: Greater diversity and more naive CD4+ cells were seen in long-lived donors than in aged donors.

A sample-barcoded 5' primer and a J-beta primer mix were used in a second PCR of about 7 to 11 cycles. CDR3-containing paired-end reads numbered at least 2.5 million in each sample. TCRdb fed the 5' RACE reads into MiXCR, producing one record per CDR3 protein. Of around 750,000 distinct CDR3 sequences in the sample, about 53% were seen once. The study drew donors from healthy Caucasian individuals in Russia aged about 6 to 90. CDR1 SGHTA and CDR2 FQGTGA come from the germline V gene. With 0 bases clipped from V and 2 bases from J, the junction kept 4 bases outside the gene matches. This CDR3 region has 15 residues. This clonotype was seen more than once but under ten times. Its target is unknown.

The receptor was isolated from a man aged 80 or over in good health. The sample taken for sequencing was blood. V usage is TRBV7-3 and J usage is TRBJ2-7, with TRBD2 matching 7 bases. The CDR3 DNA reads as TGTGCCAGCAGCTTAACGGGCGGGAGTGCCTACGAGCAGTACTTC. Amino acid sequence: CASSLTGGSAYEQYF.